The rows below give T cell receptor beta chains drawn from one sample of a study of T cells in Graves' hyperthyroidism and ophthalmopathy. TCRdb independently ran MiXCR on the multiplex PCR reads; one entry per CDR3 protein. This sample has a few hundred thousand distinct CDR3 sequences, with under 20% found just once. The sample was blood. Source of these receptors: a man aged 18 to 29 with Graves' ophthalmopathy. Each CDR3 is given with its conserved first and last residue. The order of the fields is J gene, CDR3 length, D gene, clone size, V gene, CDR3 protein, CDR3 DNA. The D gene is left open where the match is weak. Clone size is shown for a subset of rows, as once, few, many or a class of expanded clone.

J: TRBJ2-1; length: 17; D: TRBD2; size: .; V: TRBV18; CDR3: CASSHSHTSGAYNEQFF; DNA: TGTGCCAGCTCACACTCCCACACTAGCGGGGCCTACAATGAGCAGTTCTTC
J: TRBJ1-5; length: 14; D: .; size: many; V: TRBV6-1; CDR3: CASISGPPYQPQHF; DNA: TGTGCCAGCATCTCGGGGCCTCCTTATCAGCCCCAGCATTTT
J: TRBJ1-1; length: 11; D: .; size: many; V: TRBV29-1; CDR3: CSVVREEGAFF; DNA: TGCAGCGTTGTCCGGGAGGAGGGAGCTTTCTTT
J: TRBJ1-1; length: 15; D: TRBD1; size: many; V: TRBV28; CDR3: CASSRTGGLITEAFF; DNA: TGTGCCAGCAGTAGGACAGGGGGCTTGATCACTGAAGCTTTCTTT
J: TRBJ2-7; length: 14; D: .; size: .; V: TRBV18; CDR3: CASSPRRDLDEQYF; DNA: TGTGCCAGCTCACCGAGACGAGACCTGGACGAGCAGTACTTC
J: TRBJ1-1; length: 14; D: .; size: .; V: TRBV19; CDR3: CASSTWGRQDEAFF; DNA: TGTGCCAGTAGTACATGGGGACGTCAAGATGAAGCTTTCTTT
J: TRBJ1-4; length: 15; D: .; size: many; V: TRBV18; CDR3: CASSPARGPNEKLFF; DNA: TGTGCCAGCTCACCAGCGCGGGGGCCTAATGAAAAACTGTTTTTT
J: TRBJ1-1; length: 15; D: .; size: many; V: TRBV11-3; CDR3: CASSLGGTENTEAFF; DNA: TGTGCCAGCAGCTTAGGAGGGACGGAGAACACTGAAGCTTTCTTT
J: TRBJ2-7; length: 15; D: .; size: few; V: TRBV4-1; CDR3: CASSQNPGSYYEQYF; DNA: TGCGCCAGCAGCCAAAACCCAGGGTCGTACTACGAGCAGTACTTC
J: TRBJ2-6; length: 16; D: .; size: .; V: TRBV3-1; CDR3: CASSQDLGVGANVLTF; DNA: TGTGCCAGCAGCCAAGATCTCGGGGTAGGGGCCAACGTCCTGACTTTC
J: TRBJ2-1; length: 14; D: .; size: .; V: TRBV27; CDR3: CASRSPGLLNEQFF; DNA: TGTGCCAGCCGCTCCCCCGGGCTTTTAAATGAGCAGTTCTTC
J: TRBJ1-1; length: 12; D: .; size: many; V: TRBV20-1; CDR3: CSARKQGSEAFF; DNA: TGCAGTGCTAGGAAACAGGGTTCTGAAGCTTTCTTT
J: TRBJ2-7; length: 14; D: .; size: many; V: TRBV7-9; CDR3: CASTPDGPSYEQYF; DNA: TGTGCCAGCACCCCTGATGGACCCTCCTACGAGCAGTACTTC
J: TRBJ1-2; length: 13; D: .; size: many; V: TRBV24-1; CDR3: CATSDWGGYGYTF; DNA: TGTGCCACCAGTGATTGGGGCGGCTATGGCTACACCTTC
J: TRBJ2-2; length: 15; D: .; size: .; V: TRBV20-1; CDR3: CSALWAEDNTGELFF; DNA: TGCAGTGCCCTTTGGGCAGAGGATAACACCGGGGAGCTGTTTTTT
J: TRBJ2-2; length: 14; D: TRBD1; size: .; V: TRBV6-1; CDR3: CAARAGGNTGELFF; DNA: TGTGCCGCCCGGGCAGGGGGAAACACCGGGGAGCTGTTTTTT
J: TRBJ2-1; length: 16; D: TRBD2; size: .; V: TRBV18; CDR3: CASSPPTGGLNNEQFF; DNA: TGTGCCAGCTCACCACCGACGGGGGGATTGAACAATGAGCAGTTCTTC
J: TRBJ2-1; length: 15; D: TRBD2; size: .; V: TRBV12-3/TRBV12-4; CDR3: CASSFGGAVYNEQFF; DNA: TGTGCCAGCAGCTTCGGGGGGGCCGTCTACAATGAGCAGTTCTTC
J: TRBJ2-5; length: 15; D: .; size: many; V: TRBV9; CDR3: CASSARGGAQETQYF; DNA: TGTGCCAGCAGCGCCAGGGGTGGCGCTCAAGAGACCCAGTACTTC
J: TRBJ2-3; length: 16; D: TRBD2; size: .; V: TRBV6-2/TRBV6-3; CDR3: CASSYPIAGRGDTQYF; DNA: TGTGCCAGCAGTTACCCGATAGCGGGGCGAGGGGATACGCAGTATTTT
J: TRBJ1-1; length: 10; D: .; size: many; V: TRBV11-2; CDR3: CASSLTEAFF; DNA: TGTGCCAGCAGCTTAACTGAAGCTTTCTTT
J: TRBJ2-4; length: 13; D: .; size: .; V: TRBV20-1; CDR3: CSAPGIAKNIQYF; DNA: TGCAGTGCCCCGGGGATAGCCAAAAACATTCAGTACTTC
J: TRBJ2-7; length: 14; D: .; size: many; V: TRBV7-2; CDR3: CASSLEVSSYEQYF; DNA: TGTGCCAGCAGCTTAGAGGTCAGCTCCTACGAGCAGTACTTC
J: TRBJ2-3; length: 12; D: .; size: many; V: TRBV12-3/TRBV12-4; CDR3: CASSLGADTQYF; DNA: TGTGCCAGCAGCTTAGGAGCAGATACGCAGTATTTT
J: TRBJ2-1; length: 15; D: .; size: many; V: TRBV5-5; CDR3: CASSLGYTSYNEQFF; DNA: TGTGCCAGCAGCTTGGGCTACACTTCCTACAATGAGCAGTTCTTC
J: TRBJ2-3; length: 17; D: TRBD2; size: .; V: TRBV11-2; CDR3: CASSSGTSGGASGTQYF; DNA: TGTGCCAGCAGCTCGGGGACTAGCGGGGGGGCCTCGGGTACGCAGTATTTT
J: TRBJ2-3; length: 16; D: .; size: .; V: TRBV11-2; CDR3: CASSRPNGARGDTQYF; DNA: TGTGCCAGCAGCCGACCTAACGGGGCCCGGGGAGATACGCAGTATTTT
J: TRBJ2-7; length: 12; D: .; size: few; V: TRBV6-2/TRBV6-3; CDR3: CASRAQVNEQYF; DNA: TGTGCCAGCAGGGCACAGGTTAACGAGCAGTACTTC
J: TRBJ1-6; length: 14; D: .; size: many; V: TRBV28; CDR3: CASSPPNLSSPLHF; DNA: TGTGCCAGCAGTCCCCCTAACCTCAGTTCACCCCTCCACTTT
J: TRBJ2-1; length: 14; D: .; size: once; V: TRBV7-6; CDR3: CASTPLVVVGEQFF; DNA: TGTGCCAGCACCCCACTAGTAGTGGTTGGCGAGCAGTTCTTC
J: TRBJ1-6; length: 15; D: TRBD1; size: .; V: TRBV6-1; CDR3: CASGQGRSNNSPLHF; DNA: TGTGCCAGCGGACAGGGACGGTCCAATAATTCACCCCTCCACTTT
J: TRBJ1-2; length: 13; D: .; size: .; V: TRBV20-1; CDR3: CTLRRGPNYGYTF; DNA: TGCACCTTGCGGCGGGGACCGAACTATGGCTACACCTTC
J: TRBJ1-2; length: 17; D: TRBD1; size: many; V: TRBV12-3/TRBV12-4; CDR3: CASSRGRTGGPNYGYTF; DNA: TGTGCCAGCAGCCGGGGTAGGACAGGGGGACCAAACTATGGCTACACCTTC
J: TRBJ1-4; length: 12; D: .; size: .; V: TRBV20-1; CDR3: CSARGPGEKLFF; DNA: TGCAGTGCTAGAGGACCAGGGGAAAAACTGTTTTTT
J: TRBJ2-4; length: 16; D: .; size: .; V: TRBV28; CDR3: CASSSSFKGVQNIQYF; DNA: TGTGCCAGCAGTTCTAGCTTTAAGGGTGTCCAAAACATTCAGTACTTC
J: TRBJ2-1; length: 18; D: .; size: .; V: TRBV3-1; CDR3: CASSPGSSAQSSYNEQFF; DNA: TGTGCCAGCAGCCCGGGTTCTTCAGCGCAGAGCTCCTACAATGAGCAGTTCTTC
J: TRBJ1-4; length: 15; D: TRBD1; size: many; V: TRBV11-2; CDR3: CASSFPTGTNEKLFF; DNA: TGTGCCAGCAGCTTCCCGACAGGGACTAATGAAAAACTGTTTTTT
J: TRBJ1-1; length: 13; D: .; size: few; V: TRBV15; CDR3: CATSRDGGTEAFF; DNA: TGTGCCACCAGCAGGGACGGGGGCACTGAAGCTTTCTTT
J: TRBJ1-5; length: 13; D: .; size: .; V: TRBV28; CDR3: CASSPASGQPQHF; DNA: TGTGCCAGCAGTCCCGCAAGCGGGCAGCCCCAGCATTTT
J: TRBJ2-7; length: 14; D: TRBD2; size: many; V: TRBV12-3/TRBV12-4; CDR3: CASSVPGGAEEQYF; DNA: TGTGCCAGCAGTGTCCCGGGGGGGGCGGAAGAGCAGTACTTC
J: TRBJ1-2; length: 14; D: .; size: few; V: TRBV6-5; CDR3: CASSYHTGHYGYTF; DNA: TGTGCCAGCAGTTACCACACAGGCCACTATGGCTACACCTTC
J: TRBJ1-2; length: 11; D: .; size: once; V: TRBV12-3/TRBV12-4; CDR3: CASSHLDGYTF; DNA: TGTGCCAGCAGCCACCTCGATGGCTACACCTTC
J: TRBJ2-1; length: 15; D: TRBD1; size: many; V: TRBV5-6; CDR3: CASSLVAGGQNEQFF; DNA: TGTGCCAGCAGCTTGGTGGCAGGGGGCCAAAATGAGCAGTTCTTC
J: TRBJ2-7; length: 15; D: .; size: many; V: TRBV12-3/TRBV12-4; CDR3: CASSLQGWANYEQYF; DNA: TGTGCCAGCAGTTTACAGGGGTGGGCGAACTACGAGCAGTACTTC